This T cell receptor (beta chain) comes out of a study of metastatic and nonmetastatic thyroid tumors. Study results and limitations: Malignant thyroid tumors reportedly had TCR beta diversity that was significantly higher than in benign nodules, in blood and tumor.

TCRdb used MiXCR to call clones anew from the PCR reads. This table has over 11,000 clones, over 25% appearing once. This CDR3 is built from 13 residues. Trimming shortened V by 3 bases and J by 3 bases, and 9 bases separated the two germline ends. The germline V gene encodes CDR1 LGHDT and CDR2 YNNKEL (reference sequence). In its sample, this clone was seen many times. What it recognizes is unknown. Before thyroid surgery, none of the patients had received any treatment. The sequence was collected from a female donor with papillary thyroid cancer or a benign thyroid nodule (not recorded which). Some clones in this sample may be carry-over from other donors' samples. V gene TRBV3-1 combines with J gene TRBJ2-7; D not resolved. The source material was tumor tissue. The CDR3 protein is CASSQSGGYEQYF. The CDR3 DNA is TGTGCCAGCAGCCAGTCCGGCGGCTACGAGCAGTACTTC.